One sample yielded the 5 T cell receptor beta chains listed below, sequenced in a study of cytomegalovirus exposure and HLA in healthy donors. The PCR ran on 60 Vbeta and 13 Jbeta primers. Assay: immunoSEQ multiplex PCR; the TCRdb copy retains only in-frame clones and omits some. The repertoire consists of under 110,000 clones, with more than 60% occurring once and the leading ten covering 2.5%. The sequenced sample consisted of PBMCs. All receptors derive from a man in his forties or fifties in good health and CMV-seronegative.

The chain carries TRBV7-9 and TRBJ1-1, with TRBD1 matching 8 bases. Trimming cost V 5 bases and J 4 bases; bases outside gene matches: 3. CDR3 size: 13 residues. Germline lookup yields CDR1 SEHNR and CDR2 FQNEAQ (reference sequence). Here the CDR3 DNA reads TGTGCCAGCAGCCTAGGACAGGGCACTGAAGCTTTCTTT. Its translation: CASSLGQGTEAFF. The entire variable domain, with the rest obtained from reference TRBV7-9 and TRBJ1-1, is as follows: DTGVSQNPRHKITKRGQNVTFRCDPISEHNRLYWYRQTLGQGPEFLTYFQNEAQLEKSRLLSDRFSAERPKGSFSTLEIQRTEQGDSAMYLCASSLGQGTEAFFGQGTRLTVV.

V and J are TRBV29-1 and TRBJ2-3, with 7 bases identical to TRBD1. Germline trimming cut 6 bases from V and 0 bases from J; bases unmatched to any gene: 6. This CDR3 has 14 residues. Germline values: CDR1 SQVTM, CDR2 ANQGSEA. CDR3 loop: CSVAKGQSTDTQYF. The CDR3 coding sequence is TGCAGCGTAGCGAAGGGACAGAGCACAGATACGCAGTATTTT.

The chain's CDR3 is CASSVSSQGSGAYGYTF. In DNA form, the CDR3 reads TGTGCCAGCAGCGTCTCATCTCAGGGTAGTGGGGCCTATGGCTACACCTTC. The chain employs TRBV7-2 and TRBJ1-2; possibly TRBD1 for D (5 bases). Deletions cut 5 bases from V and 4 bases from J, with 23 bases between. Germline V gene sequence: CDR1 SGHTA, CDR2 FQGNSA. CDR3 length: 17 amino acids.

This clone was seen a few times. The chain joins TRBV7-3 to TRBJ2-1; D gene unclear. There are 15 residues in the CDR3. CDR1 and CDR2 from the germline V gene are SGHTA and FQGTGA. V lost 5 bases, J lost 7 bases, and 18 bases lay in between. The DNA of the CDR3 is TGTGCCAGCAGCCCCTTTAGATCCCCTCGGAATGAGCAGTTCTTC. Translated, it gives CASSPFRSPRNEQFF.

About this clone itself: Other DNA variants within this sample encode the same CDR3. The chain is built from TRBV18 and TRBJ1-3, with 7 bases lining up with TRBD1. This CDR3 has 15 amino acids. The germline gives CDR1 KGHSH, CDR2 LQKENI. The V and J ends lost 2 bases and 4 bases, in that order; junction bases with no gene match: 5. The DNA for the CDR3 is TGTGCCAGCTCACCATCAGGGGGTACAGGAAACACCATATATTTT. Its translation is CASSPSGGTGNTIYF.